These 11 T cell receptor beta chains were all obtained from the same sample, sequenced in a study of post-analysis software for immune sequencing data. The study, taken as a whole, reports: With TRBV5-6, TRBV5-1 and TRBV20-1 included, about five TRBV segments were more frequent in patients than in controls.

These receptors' targets are unknown. Researchers reported that TCR beta cDNA libraries carried unique molecular identifiers. TCRdb passed the PCR reads through MiXCR, listing each CDR3 protein once. The profile shows roughly 400,000 distinct CDR3 sequences, 30% to 40% of them singletons. What was sequenced was blood. These receptors were taken from a girl aged 2-15 years with multiple sclerosis.

This clonotype was counted only a few times. CDR3 residues: CSASPSSGRSYGYTF. DNA of the CDR3: TGCAGTGCTAGTCCATCGTCGGGGCGCAGCTATGGCTACACCTTC. The gene calls are TRBV20-1 and TRBJ1-2; D perhaps matches TRBD1 (5 bases). Germline V gene lookup returns CDR1 DFQATT and CDR2 SNEGSKA (reference sequence). The ends were cut back, 3 bases at V and 4 bases at J, with 18 bases in the middle. The CDR3 extends over 15 amino acids.

The chain joins TRBV12-3 or TRBV12-4 to TRBJ1-4; TRBD1 matches 11 bases. V shed 0 bases, J shed 7 bases, and the junction held 4 bases outside the gene matches. This CDR3 has 16 amino acids. As DNA, the CDR3 is TGTGCCAGCAGTTTAGCGCCGGGACAGGGGGTTGAAAAACTGTTTTTT. This codes for CASSLAPGQGVEKLFF.

This clonotype was picked up many times. V is TRBV12-3 or TRBV12-4 and J is TRBJ2-7; D is undetermined. V lost 8 bases and J 3 bases, leaving 11 bases between the germline ends. This CDR3 is built from 12 residues. The CDR3 sequence is CASSPHSYEQYF. The CDR3 nucleotides read TGTGCCAGCTCACCCCACAGCTACGAGCAGTACTTC.

The rearrangement uses TRBV7-2 and TRBJ2-3; TRBD1 might be the D (5 bases). Germline CDR1 reads SGHTA; CDR2 reads FQGNSA. Trimming cost V 0 bases and J 14 bases, with 12 bases left between them. This CDR3 is built from 12 residues. CDR3: CASSLAGLARYF. DNA for the CDR3: TGTGCCAGCAGCTTAGCGGGGCTCGCGCGGTATTTT.

The rearrangement uses TRBV6-5 and TRBJ2-5; D possibly corresponds to TRBD2 (5 bases). Near its end, the DNA agrees better with TRBJ2-7, so the J call may be wrong. The germline CDR1 and CDR2 sequences are MNHEY and SVGAGI. The CDR3 is 14 amino acids. CDR3 coding DNA: TGTGCCAGCAGACCGTCCGGACTTCCGAACGAGCAGTACTTC. Translating it yields CASRPSGLPNEQYF.

As regards this clonotype: The junction and the germline gene differ at one end; a read error may be behind it. The chain joins TRBV7-2 to TRBJ2-1; D uncertain. There are 13 residues in the CDR3. Germline V CDR1 and CDR2: SGHTA, FQGNSA. The CDR3 nucleotides read TGCGCCAGCAGCTTAGATGGACACAATGAGCAGTTCTTC. Protein product: CASSLDGHNEQFF.

Only one count was recorded for this clonotype. The chain employs TRBV27 and TRBJ2-1; D is ambiguous. The germline V gene has CDR1 MNHEY and CDR2 SMNVEV (reference sequence). Trimming pared 5 bases from V and 6 bases from J, leaving 20 bases between. The CDR3 contains 16 residues. This chain's CDR3 is CASSPTRNAILNEQFF. CDR3 in DNA: TGTGCCAGCAGTCCGACAAGGAATGCTATCCTCAATGAGCAGTTCTTC.

The genes are TRBV7-2 and TRBJ2-1, with D possibly being TRBD2 (6 bases). The CDR3 has 15 residues. Trimming took 1 base from V and 4 from J, leaving 11 bases between them. Germline loops: CDR1 SGHTA, CDR2 FQGNSA. CDR3 amino acids: CASSLDSGVYNEQFF. DNA for the CDR3: TGTGCCAGCAGCTTAGATAGCGGAGTGTACAATGAGCAGTTCTTC. Supplemented by reference TRBV7-2 and TRBJ2-1, the full variable domain reads GAGVSQSPSNKVTEKGKDVELRCDPISGHTALYWYRQSLGQGLEFLIYFQGNSAPDKSGLPSDRFSAERTGGSVSTLTIQRTQQEDSAVYLCASSLDSGVYNEQFFGPGTRLTVL.

The table lists this clonotype with a few counts. This rearrangement joins TRBV9 to TRBJ2-3; TRBD1 matches at 9 bases. The V gene end was trimmed by 5 bases and the J gene end by 2 bases; junction bases not matched to a gene: 21. The CDR3 is 20 residues long. Germline CDR1 and CDR2: SGDLS and YYNGEE. The CDR3 loop is CASSDGQGSSTFTYTDTQYF. CDR3 coding DNA: TGTGCCAGCAGTGACGGACAGGGGAGTTCTACCTTTACCTACACAGATACGCAGTATTTT.

The rearrangement joins TRBV28 to TRBJ1-5, with 7 bases aligning to TRBD1. Germline loops: CDR1 MDHEN, CDR2 SYDVKM. The CDR3 is 16 residues long. Germline trimming cut 4 bases from V and 3 bases from J; bases unmatched to any gene: 9. CDR3 nucleotide sequence: TGTGCCAGCAGTTCCAGGGACAGAATAATCAATCAGCCCCAGCATTTT. Protein product: CASSSRDRIINQPQHF.

This clonotype came up once. The chain joins TRBV12-3 or TRBV12-4 to TRBJ2-5; D assignment may be TRBD1 or TRBD2 (5 bases each). The CDR3 has 14 residues. V was pared by 7 bases and J by 1 base, with 13 bases between. The chain's CDR3 is CASTLGDGQETQYF. CDR3 DNA: TGTGCCAGCACCTTAGGGGACGGCCAAGAGACCCAGTACTTC.